A selection of T cell receptor beta chains follows, all from one sample in a study of cytomegalovirus exposure and HLA in healthy donors. Method: immunoSEQ multiplex PCR; TCRdb's copy keeps in-frame clones and lacks some. Here the sample spans approximately 140,000 clones, about three quarters being singletons. Material: PBMCs. These receptors all come from a male donor in good health and CMV-seropositive. The CDR3 runs from the conserved cysteine through the conserved F or W. A D gene is named only where the DNA matches it firmly. Some rows have no size entry. The others give once, few or many, or a class for an expanded clone.

V: TRBV12-5
size: .
J: TRBJ2-5
D: TRBD1
CDR3: CASAQGASPETQYF
DNA: TGTGCTAGTGCCCAGGGGGCCTCTCCGGAGACCCAGTACTTC

V: TRBV7-8
size: .
J: TRBJ1-6
D: .
CDR3: CASSPRADAYNSPLHF
DNA: TGTGCCAGCAGTCCCAGGGCGGACGCCTATAATTCACCCCTCCACTTT

V: TRBV5-1
size: .
J: TRBJ2-5
D: TRBD2
CDR3: CASSPRGSPEETQYF
DNA: TGCGCCAGCAGTCCGCGGGGGAGTCCGGAAGAGACCCAGTACTTC

V: TRBV5-1
size: .
J: TRBJ2-1
D: .
CDR3: CASSLVPGSSYNEQFF
DNA: TGCGCCAGCAGCTTGGTGCCAGGGTCGTCCTACAATGAGCAGTTCTTC

V: TRBV5-4
size: .
J: TRBJ2-5
D: TRBD1
CDR3: CASSWTGSEETQYF
DNA: TGTGCCAGCAGCTGGACAGGGTCGGAAGAGACCCAGTACTTC

V: TRBV7-8
size: .
J: TRBJ1-5
D: TRBD1
CDR3: CASSLEGQYSNQPQHF
DNA: TGTGCCAGCAGCTTAGAGGGACAGTATAGCAATCAGCCCCAGCATTTT

V: TRBV11-2
size: .
J: TRBJ2-7
D: TRBD2
CDR3: CASSLLAGSYEQYF
DNA: TGTGCCAGCAGCTTATTAGCGGGGTCCTACGAGCAGTACTTC

V: TRBV5-1
size: .
J: TRBJ2-7
D: TRBD2
CDR3: CASSLEVAGGYDEQYF
DNA: TGCGCCAGCAGCTTGGAGGTAGCGGGGGGGTACGACGAGCAGTACTTC

V: TRBV28
size: .
J: TRBJ1-2
D: .
CDR3: CASSLFGGYTF
DNA: TGTGCCAGCAGTTTATTCGGTGGCTACACCTTC

V: TRBV13
size: .
J: TRBJ2-7
D: .
CDR3: CASSSGPYEQYF
DNA: TGTGCCAGCAGCTCCGGTCCCTACGAGCAGTACTTC

V: TRBV14
size: once
J: TRBJ2-7
D: TRBD1
CDR3: CASSQVAGGSYEQYF
DNA: TGTGCCAGCAGCCAAGTTGCAGGGGGTTCCTACGAGCAGTACTTC

V: TRBV7-2
size: .
J: TRBJ2-6
D: TRBD1
CDR3: CASSSGQGAGGANVLTF
DNA: TGTGCCAGCAGCTCGGGACAGGGGGCGGGAGGGGCCAACGTCCTGACTTTC

V: TRBV2
size: .
J: TRBJ2-6
D: .
CDR3: CASSGNSGANVLTF
DNA: TGTGCCAGCAGTGGTAACTCTGGGGCCAACGTCCTGACTTTC

V: TRBV6-5
size: .
J: TRBJ1-2
D: .
CDR3: CASSYSHSRYGYTF
DNA: TGTGCCAGCAGTTACTCGCACAGCCGATATGGCTACACCTTC